Presented here are 15 T cell receptor beta chains from one specimen sequenced in a study of cytomegalovirus exposure and HLA in healthy donors. Profiling relied on immunoSEQ multiplex PCR, and the TCRdb table lists in-frame clones only, not all of them. The sample holds around 200,000 clones, roughly 77% seen once. Sequencing used PBMCs. The receptors come from a woman aged 25-40 years in good health and CMV-seronegative.

The chain uses TRBV29-1 and TRBJ1-5, with a tentative D call TRBD1 (5 bases). V was trimmed by 0 bases and J by 9 bases, leaving 24 bases between them. The CDR3 has 17 amino acids. CDR1 and CDR2 from the germline V gene are SQVTM and ANQGSEA. CDR3 protein: CSVEEVGKNRRRGPQHF. The DNA for the CDR3 is TGCAGCGTTGAAGAGGTGGGAAAAAACAGGCGAAGGGGGCCCCAGCATTTT.

The V and J genes are TRBV27 and TRBJ1-2; a possible D gene is TRBD1 (6 bases). From germline, CDR1 is MNHEY and CDR2 SMNVEV (reference sequence). The CDR3 is made up of 16 amino acids. The V gene lost 2 bases and the J gene lost 0 bases, with 13 bases spanning the gap. CDR3 sequence (DNA): TGTGCCAGCAGTTTAACGGCGCCAGGGGCTAACTATGGCTACACCTTC. Protein product: CASSLTAPGANYGYTF.

This clone has a single count. The chain combines TRBV5-1 with TRBJ2-5, with D perhaps TRBD1 (6 bases). Germline V lookup: CDR1 SGHRS, CDR2 YFSETQ. This CDR3 comprises 16 residues. V lost 4 bases and J lost 2, with 18 bases in between. The CDR3 DNA reads as TGCGCCAGCAGCCCACCGAGGGGGACAACTCAAGAGACCCAGTACTTC. It encodes CASSPPRGTTQETQYF.

CDR3 sequence reads: CASSLSVQETQYF. For the CDR3, the DNA is TGTGCCAGCAGTTTATCGGTCCAAGAGACCCAGTACTTC. This chain connects TRBV28 to TRBJ2-5; no clear D. Germline CDR1 is MDHEN and CDR2 is SYDVKM. This CDR3 has 13 residues. V dropped 1 base and J dropped 1 base, with 4 bases sitting between them.

This clone has more than one count but fewer than ten. The chain joins TRBV6-4 to TRBJ1-6, with D perhaps TRBD1 (5 bases). Germline V gene data show CDR1 as MRHNA and CDR2 as SNTAGT. V lost 4 bases and J lost 4, with 14 bases in between. CDR3 length equals 16 residues. This chain's CDR3 is CASSGGGTRYNSPLHF. The CDR3 DNA is TGTGCCAGCAGTGGTGGCGGGACCCGTTATAATTCACCCCTCCACTTT.

The chain carries TRBV7-9 and TRBJ2-6; no clear D gene. V was cut by 5 bases and J by 2 bases, with 4 bases left in between. The CDR3 loop spans 13 amino acids. Germline values: CDR1 SEHNR, CDR2 FQNEAQ (reference sequence). In nucleotides, the CDR3 is TGTGCCAGCAGCCCCGCTGGGGCCAACGTCCTGACTTTC. The encoded protein is CASSPAGANVLTF. Filled out from reference TRBV7-9 and TRBJ2-6, the complete variable domain reads DTGVSQNPRHKITKRGQNVTFRCDPISEHNRLYWYRQTLGQGPEFLTYFQNEAQLEKSRLLSDRFSAERPKGSFSTLEIQRTEQGDSAMYLCASSPAGANVLTFGAGSRLTVL.

This clone appeared once. The rearrangement uses TRBV30 and TRBJ2-5; D remains unclear. The CDR3 contains 12 residues. Trimming took 1 base from V and 5 from J, leaving 8 bases between them. Germline CDR1 is GTSNPN and CDR2 is SVGIG (reference sequence). This CDR3 reads CAWSETGETQYF. The DNA for the CDR3 is TGTGCCTGGAGTGAGACCGGGGAGACCCAGTACTTC.

The chain uses TRBV27 and TRBJ2-7, with a tentative D call TRBD2 (5 bases). Trimming took 3 bases from V and 3 from J, leaving 15 bases between them. CDR1 and CDR2 from the germline V gene are MNHEY and SMNVEV (reference sequence). The CDR3 spans 15 residues. Written as DNA, the CDR3 is TGTGCCAGCAGTTTTAAGTATCCGGGATACTACGAGCAGTACTTC. Translated: CASSFKYPGYYEQYF.

J is TRBJ2-7 and V is TRBV5-1; a possible D gene is TRBD2 (6 bases). Trimming left V 0 bases short and J 6 bases short, with 13 bases between. The CDR3 totals 14 residues. The germline gives CDR1 SGHRS, CDR2 YFSETQ. The CDR3 nucleotides read TGCGCCAGCAGCTTGGGTCAGGGAGGTATCGAGCAGTACTTC. Amino acids: CASSLGQGGIEQYF.

CDR3 sequence reads: CASSQADTASYEQYF. The CDR3 region has the DNA TGCGCCAGCAGCCAAGCAGACACCGCCTCCTACGAGCAGTACTTC. The rearrangement uses TRBV4-1 and TRBJ2-7; D not certain. Germline CDR1 MGHRA, CDR2 YSYEKL. The V gene lost 1 base and the J gene lost 0 bases, with 10 bases spanning the gap. The CDR3 has 15 residues.

This clone was seen a few times. The chain carries TRBV6-4 and TRBJ1-2; D gene uncertain. The germline CDR1 and CDR2 sequences are MRHNA and SNTAGT. The V end was cut by 3 bases, the J end by 4 bases, with 12 bases between. The CDR3 length is 14 residues. CDR3 in amino acids: CASSERRESYGYTF. In DNA, the CDR3 is TGTGCCAGCAGTGAAAGAAGGGAGTCCTATGGCTACACCTTC.

A single count supports this clone. J is TRBJ2-1 and V is TRBV4-2; the match to TRBD2 covers 7 bases. Germline CDR1 and CDR2: LGHNA and YNFKEQ. This CDR3 is built from 15 residues. V lost 4 bases and J lost 2; bases outside the gene matches: 5. The CDR3 nucleotides are TGTGCCAGCAGCCCCGGGGAGGGCACCTACAATGAGCAGTTCTTC. Its protein is CASSPGEGTYNEQFF.

This clone was picked up one time. This sequence joins TRBV18 and TRBJ2-3, with 7 nucleotides matching TRBD2. CDR1 KGHSH and CDR2 LQKENI come from the germline V gene. Unmatched junction bases numbered 8, after V lost 4 bases and J lost 4 bases. There are 15 residues in the CDR3. The CDR3 DNA reads TGTGCCAGCTCACTCCATCCGGGAGGCCCAGATACGCAGTATTTT. Protein: CASSLHPGGPDTQYF.

The gene calls are TRBV6-1 and TRBJ2-5; 7 positions match TRBD1. The CDR3 length is 15 residues. The germline gives CDR1 MNHNS, CDR2 SASEGT. V dropped 5 bases and J dropped 5; count of bases not matched to a gene: 11. CDR3 amino acids: CASSLSTGSVETQYF. CDR3 bases: TGTGCCAGCAGTTTATCGACAGGGAGCGTGGAGACCCAGTACTTC.

In nucleotides, the CDR3 is TGTGCCAGCAGCGTAGCCCTGGGACAGGGGAACACTGAAGCTTTCTTT. It encodes CASSVALGQGNTEAFF. The chain recombines TRBV9 with TRBJ1-1; 9 bases are shared with TRBD1. The CDR3 contains 16 residues. The germline V gene has CDR1 SGDLS and CDR2 YYNGEE. V lost 0 bases and J lost 1; bases outside the gene matches: 4.